The sequence of this T cell receptor (beta chain) was determined in a study of patients and donors after allogeneic stem cell transplantation. Each CDR3 protein gets one entry after TCRdb re-called the RT-PCR reads with MiXCR. The data contain about 960,000 distinct CDR3 sequences, roughly 17% of them singletons. The source material was blood, either unsorted or a sorted T cell fraction (not recorded which). This receptor was identified in a human donor who was either an allogeneic HSCT recipient or a stem cell or donor lymphocyte infusion donor (not recorded which). It is not recorded whose cells these are; they may come from a transplant donor.

The CDR3: CASDEGSYEQYF. The CDR3 DNA follows: TGTGCCAGCGATGAGGGGTCTTACGAGCAGTACTTC. The chain joins TRBV7-9 to TRBJ2-7; D tentatively fits TRBD1 or TRBD2 (5 bases each). The CDR3 is made up of 12 amino acids. The V and J ends lost 8 bases and 4 bases respectively, with 12 bases between them. Germline loops: CDR1 SEHNR, CDR2 FQNEAQ (reference sequence). The full variable domain, with the rest looked up from reference TRBV7-9 and TRBJ2-7, is DTGVSQNPRHKITKRGQNVTFRCDPISEHNRLYWYRQTLGQGPEFLTYFQNEAQLEKSRLLSDRFSAERPKGSFSTLEIQRTEQGDSAMYLCASDEGSYEQYFGPGTRLTVT.